The rows below give T cell receptor beta chains drawn from one sample of a study of blood T cell repertoires in COVID-19. Produced via immunoSEQ multiplex PCR; TCRdb's table is partial and in-frame only. The table records 130,000 to 150,000 clones, 88% of them present only once. Sequenced sample: peripheral blood. Receptors originate from a man between 65 and 85 years old with acute or convalescent COVID-19. Each CDR3 is given with its conserved first and last residue. The order of the fields is V gene, J gene, CDR3 protein.

TRBV3-1/TRBV3-2,TRBJ1-5,CASSQDGTGDNQPQHF
TRBV19,TRBJ1-2,CASSPRQGNYGYTF
TRBV19,TRBJ2-1,CASSIEATRLRARNEQFF
TRBV19,TRBJ2-1,CASSPRVGGSYNEQFF
TRBV10-1,TRBJ2-3,CASSDPARPFSTDTQYF
TRBV14,TRBJ1-1,CASSQVSRATEAFF
TRBV6-1,TRBJ2-2,CASREGLSTGELFF
TRBV15,TRBJ2-5,CATSRDSIGETQYF
TRBV9,TRBJ2-5,CASSAQGSFATQYF
TRBV6-5,TRBJ1-5,CASIRGQGQPQHF
TRBV11-2,TRBJ2-2,CASSLAVAGGGELFF
TRBV15,TRBJ1-4,CATSRDRGEKLFF
TRBV10-3,TRBJ2-2,CAISGTTANTGELFF
TRBV24-1,TRBJ1-3,CATSDNGQGDGNTIYF
TRBV25-1,TRBJ1-5,CASSGPGEQPQHF
TRBV2,TRBJ2-7,CASSPPGTGGRYEQYF
TRBV28,TRBJ1-3,CASSSRGNTIYF
TRBV3-1/TRBV3-2,TRBJ1-2,CASSSSRREFNYGYTF
TRBV27,TRBJ1-2,CASRSTGGRPSNYGYTF
TRBV4-2,TRBJ2-5,CASSQDIAGGQETQYF
TRBV5-1,TRBJ2-1,CASSFLPTSAYNEQFF
TRBV5-1,TRBJ1-2,CASSGGTVDTSNYGYTF